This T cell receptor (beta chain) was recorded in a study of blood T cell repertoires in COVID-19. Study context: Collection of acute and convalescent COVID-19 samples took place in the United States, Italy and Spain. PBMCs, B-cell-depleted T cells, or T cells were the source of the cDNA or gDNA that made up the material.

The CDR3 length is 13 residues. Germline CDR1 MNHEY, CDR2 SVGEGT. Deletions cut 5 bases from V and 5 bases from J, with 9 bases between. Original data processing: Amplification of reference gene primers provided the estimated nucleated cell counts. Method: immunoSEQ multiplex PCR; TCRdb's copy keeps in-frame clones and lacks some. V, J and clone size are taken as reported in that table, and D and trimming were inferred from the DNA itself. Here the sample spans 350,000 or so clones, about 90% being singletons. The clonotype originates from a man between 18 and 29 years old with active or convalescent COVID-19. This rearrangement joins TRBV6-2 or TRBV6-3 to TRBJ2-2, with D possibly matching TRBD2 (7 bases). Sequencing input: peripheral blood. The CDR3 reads CASSRGGTGELFF. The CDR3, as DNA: TGTGCCAGCAGTAGGGGGGGGACCGGGGAGCTGTTTTTT.